The 23 T cell receptor beta chains in this list originate from one sample, sequenced in a study of blood T cell repertoires in COVID-19. Libraries were prepared by immunoSEQ multiplex PCR; TCRdb keeps only in-frame clonotypes and omits some of them. Seen here are around 150,000 clones, 84% observed once, and the top ten hold 4%. Material: peripheral blood. Receptors originate from a woman aged 60-70 years with acute or convalescent COVID-19.

This clone was recorded only once. The genes are TRBV5-1 and TRBJ2-1; the match to TRBD2 covers 7 bases. V lost 7 bases and J lost 7; bases outside the gene matches: 2. The germline CDR1 and CDR2 sequences are SGHRS and YFSETQ. The CDR3 is 11 residues long. The CDR3 DNA follows: TGCGCCAGCGGACTAGGGAATGAGCAGTTCTTC. This gives the protein CASGLGNEQFF. The entire variable domain, with the rest obtained from reference TRBV5-1 and TRBJ2-1, is as follows: KAGVTQTPRYLIKTRGQQVTLSCSPISGHRSVSWYQQTPGQGLQFLFEYFSETQRNKGNFPGRFSGRQFSNSRSEMNVSTLELGDSALYLCASGLGNEQFFGPGTRLTVL.

The J gene is TRBJ1-6, the V gene TRBV7-2; 7 nucleotides agree with TRBD1. V lost 5 bases, J lost 6 bases, and 7 bases stayed unmatched. The CDR3 loop spans 15 amino acids. Germline V gene data show CDR1 as SGHTA and CDR2 as FQGNSA. The CDR3 region is CASSPRQGGNSPLHF. In DNA form, the CDR3 reads TGTGCCAGCAGCCCGAGACAGGGCGGTAATTCACCCCTCCACTTT. Combining the CDR3 with reference TRBV7-2 and TRBJ1-6 gives the whole variable domain GAGVSQSPSNKVTEKGKDVELRCDPISGHTALYWYRQSLGQGLEFLIYFQGNSAPDKSGLPSDRFSAERTGGSVSTLTIQRTQQEDSAVYLCASSPRQGGNSPLHFGNGTRLTVT.

V gene TRBV5-4 combines with J gene TRBJ1-4, with a weak D call TRBD1 (6 bases). Germline assignment: CDR1 SGHNT and CDR2 YYREEE (reference sequence). V dropped 5 bases and J dropped 0 bases, with 11 bases sitting between them. The CDR3 has 15 residues. The CDR3 reads CASRQGGSTNEKLFF. CDR3 nucleotide sequence: TGTGCCAGCAGGCAAGGGGGTTCAACTAATGAAAAACTGTTTTTT.

This sequence joins TRBV27 and TRBJ2-5; a possible D gene is TRBD1 (5 bases). V lost 1 base, J lost 4 bases, and 16 bases lay in between. CDR3 size: 16 residues. In germline, CDR1 is MNHEY, CDR2 SMNVEV (reference sequence). The CDR3 sequence is CASSLYAGIRVETQYF. CDR3 DNA sequence: TGTGCCAGCAGTTTATACGCAGGGATCCGCGTAGAGACCCAGTACTTC.

The J gene is TRBJ2-1, the V gene TRBV10-3; 8 nucleotides agree with TRBD2. V trimming: 5 bases; J trimming: 8 bases; junction bases outside the gene matches: 5. From germline, CDR1 is ENHRY and CDR2 SYGVKD. There are 13 residues in the CDR3. DNA for the CDR3: TGTGCCATCAGTAAGCGGGAGATCGATGAGCAGTTCTTC. This translates into CAISKREIDEQFF.

V is TRBV18 and J is TRBJ1-3; 7 bases agree with TRBD1. The CDR3 is 14 amino acids. The junction had 4 bases not matched to a gene; V was cut back by 4 bases and J by 4 bases. In germline, CDR1 is KGHSH, CDR2 LQKENI. The CDR3 is CASSLTGDGNTIYF. In DNA form, the CDR3 reads TGTGCCAGCTCACTAACAGGGGACGGAAACACCATATATTTT.

This clone has only a few counts. The V and J genes are TRBV6-5 and TRBJ2-2; possibly TRBD1 for D (5 bases). Trimming stripped 4 bases from V and 8 bases from J, with 11 bases between. Germline CDR1 and CDR2: MNHEY and SVGAGI. The CDR3 loop spans 13 amino acids. The CDR3 sequence is CASSSYRGGELFF. The CDR3 region has the DNA TGTGCCAGCAGTTCCTATAGGGGTGGGGAGCTGTTTTTT.

The chain employs TRBV29-1 and TRBJ1-5; no firm D call. Trimming removed 6 bases at V and 1 base at J, with 10 bases between. This CDR3 spans 13 amino acids. The germline CDR1 and CDR2 sequences are SQVTM and ANQGSEA. The CDR3 loop is CSVGGGSNQPQHF. The DNA of the CDR3 is TGCAGCGTGGGTGGCGGGAGCAATCAGCCCCAGCATTTT.

This clone was recorded a few times. The rearrangement uses TRBV5-1 and TRBJ1-3; unclear D gene. Between the trimmed V and J ends, which lost 6 bases and 0 bases, there was a span of 10 bases. This CDR3 comprises 14 residues. Germline lookup yields CDR1 SGHRS and CDR2 YFSETQ. The CDR3 protein is CASKEDSSGNTIYF. CDR3 nucleotide sequence: TGCGCCAGCAAGGAGGATAGCTCTGGAAACACCATATATTTT.

The V gene is TRBV7-8, the J gene TRBJ2-7; possibly TRBD2 for D (5 bases). Germline V gives CDR1 SGHVS, CDR2 FQNEAQ. V dropped 5 bases and J dropped 4 bases, with 12 bases sitting between them. The CDR3 length is 13 residues. DNA of the CDR3: TGTGCCAGCAGCCCTAGCCCGACGTACGAGCAGTACTTC. It translates to CASSPSPTYEQYF.

The chain links TRBV28 to TRBJ2-7; TRBD1 matches at 8 bases. The CDR3 spans 18 residues. Germline values: CDR1 MDHEN, CDR2 SYDVKM. V dropped 5 bases and J dropped 4; count of bases not matched to a gene: 19. The CDR3 loop reads CASSHKTGGVWYMYEQYF. The CDR3 DNA sequence: TGTGCCAGCAGTCACAAAACAGGGGGAGTTTGGTATATGTACGAGCAGTACTTC.

The chain couples TRBV5-4 to TRBJ2-7; D may be TRBD1 (6 bases). The CDR3 consists of 15 residues. CDR1 is SGHNT and CDR2 is YYREEE in the germline V gene (reference sequence). With 0 bases removed from V and 4 bases from J, the gap between germline ends came to 14 bases. The CDR3 DNA reads TGTGCCAGCAGCTTGGCCGTCAAGGGGACATACGAGCAGTACTTC. Encoded protein: CASSLAVKGTYEQYF.

V gene TRBV18 combines with J gene TRBJ2-7, with D unclear. This CDR3 has 15 amino acids. Trimming stripped 3 bases from V and 0 bases from J, with 12 bases between. CDR1 and CDR2 (germline): KGHSH, LQKENI. This CDR3 is CASSPSYGSSYEQYF. For the CDR3, the DNA is TGTGCCAGCTCACCTAGCTATGGCAGCTCCTACGAGCAGTACTTC.

V usage is TRBV30 and J usage is TRBJ2-1; tentatively, D is TRBD2 (5 bases). The CDR3 is made up of 14 amino acids. The germline V gene encodes CDR1 GTSNPN and CDR2 SVGIG (reference sequence). The V gene lost 2 bases and the J gene lost 6 bases, with 14 bases spanning the gap. This CDR3 is CAWSRFSAGNEQFF. The CDR3 bases are TGTGCCTGGAGTCGCTTCTCGGCGGGCAATGAGCAGTTCTTC.

This clone appeared once. The CDR3 protein is CASSLSWIAGGDGYTF. CDR3 bases: TGCGCCAGCAGCTTATCCTGGATCGCCGGCGGGGATGGCTACACCTTC. The V call is TRBV5-1, the J call TRBJ1-2; D ambiguous. The ends were cut back, 2 bases at V and 6 bases at J, with 20 bases in the middle. The germline gives CDR1 SGHRS, CDR2 YFSETQ. This CDR3 is 16 amino acids long.

The chain joins TRBV10-1 to TRBJ2-7, with 7 nucleotides matching TRBD2. Germline CDR1 reads WNHNN; CDR2 reads SYGVQD (reference sequence). V lost 7 bases to trimming and J lost 2 bases; unmatched junction nucleotides: 11. The CDR3 covers 15 residues. CDR3 in amino acids: CASMSLGGSPYEQYF. CDR3 DNA: TGCGCCAGCATGTCTCTGGGCGGGAGCCCCTACGAGCAGTACTTC.

V and J are TRBV20-1 and TRBJ1-2; D is ambiguous. This CDR3 is built from 13 residues. Germline V gene sequence: CDR1 DFQATT, CDR2 SNEGSKA (reference sequence). Trimming left V 3 bases short and J 8 bases short, with 16 bases between. In DNA form, the CDR3 reads TGCAGTGCTAGTCCGAGGCCCTCCGGAGGCTACACCTTC. Amino acids: CSASPRPSGGYTF.

The rearrangement uses TRBV2 and TRBJ1-2; D is uncertain. Germline lookup yields CDR1 SNHLY and CDR2 FYNNEI. The CDR3 extends over 11 amino acids. Deletions cut 4 bases from V and 6 bases from J, with 6 bases between. The CDR3 coding sequence is TGTGCCAGCAGTGCGGAGCATGGCTACACCTTC. This gives the protein CASSAEHGYTF.

The V call is TRBV10-3, the J call TRBJ1-5, with D tentatively TRBD1 (6 bases). The V end lost 4 bases, the J end lost 11 bases, and 21 bases lay between the germline ends. Germline lookup yields CDR1 ENHRY and CDR2 SYGVKD. The CDR3 contains 15 residues. In nucleotides, the CDR3 is TGTGCCATCAGTGGTGAGAGGGGAGGAGGGGGGGCCCAGCATTTT. Protein sequence: CAISGERGGGGAQHF.

The chain is built from TRBV15 and TRBJ2-5; possible D gene TRBD1, 6 bases. The V gene lost 4 bases and the J gene lost 0 bases, with 27 bases spanning the gap. Germline V CDR1 and CDR2: LNHNV, YYDKDF (reference sequence). The CDR3 loop spans 20 amino acids. The CDR3 protein is CATSTGLIRGPFLYQETQYF. CDR3 DNA sequence: TGTGCCACCAGCACCGGATTAATCAGGGGCCCGTTCTTGTACCAAGAGACCCAGTACTTC.

The CDR3 nucleotides read TGTGCCATCAGTGATCCAGGAACAGGGGGAGACACTGAAGCTTTCTTT. Residues: CAISDPGTGGDTEAFF. J is TRBJ1-1 and V is TRBV10-3; 8 positions agree with TRBD1. CDR1 is ENHRY and CDR2 is SYGVKD in the germline V gene. V lost 3 bases, J lost 3 bases, and 9 bases stayed unmatched. The length of the CDR3 is 16 residues.

The V and J genes are TRBV5-1 and TRBJ2-5, with D maybe TRBD1 (6 bases). The germline gives CDR1 SGHRS, CDR2 YFSETQ. CDR3 length: 16 amino acids. Trimming removed 1 base from V and 4 bases from J, with 17 bases in between. The chain's CDR3 is CASSLTTGQRRETQYF. For the CDR3, the DNA is TGCGCCAGCAGCTTGACAACGGGACAAAGGAGAGAGACCCAGTACTTC.

The chain employs TRBV28 and TRBJ1-2, with D maybe TRBD1 (6 bases). The V end lost 10 bases, the J end lost 2 bases, and 11 bases lay between the germline ends. The CDR3 extends over 12 amino acids. CDR1 is MDHEN and CDR2 is SYDVKM in the germline V gene. This chain's CDR3 is CATGRGNYGYTF. DNA for the CDR3: TGTGCCACCGGGAGGGGGAACTATGGCTACACCTTC.